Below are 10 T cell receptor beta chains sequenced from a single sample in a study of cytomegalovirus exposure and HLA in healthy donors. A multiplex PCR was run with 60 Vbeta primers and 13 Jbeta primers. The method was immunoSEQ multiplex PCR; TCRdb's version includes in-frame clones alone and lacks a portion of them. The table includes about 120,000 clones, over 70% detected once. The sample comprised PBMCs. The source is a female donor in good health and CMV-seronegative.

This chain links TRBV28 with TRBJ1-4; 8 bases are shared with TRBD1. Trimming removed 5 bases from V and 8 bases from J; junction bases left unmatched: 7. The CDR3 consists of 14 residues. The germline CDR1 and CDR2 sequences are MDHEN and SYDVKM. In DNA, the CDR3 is TGTGCCAGCAGTAGACAGGGGAGGTACGAAAAACTGTTTTTT. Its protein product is CASSRQGRYEKLFF.

CDR3 DNA: TGTGCCAGCAGCTCCTTAGACAGGGACGGCTACACCTTC. Its translation is CASSSLDRDGYTF. The V and J genes are TRBV7-9 and TRBJ1-2; 7 nucleotides agree with TRBD1. Looked up from germline, CDR1 is SEHNR and CDR2 is FQNEAQ (reference sequence). This CDR3 has 13 amino acids. The junction had 7 bases not matched to a gene; V was cut back by 4 bases and J by 8 bases.

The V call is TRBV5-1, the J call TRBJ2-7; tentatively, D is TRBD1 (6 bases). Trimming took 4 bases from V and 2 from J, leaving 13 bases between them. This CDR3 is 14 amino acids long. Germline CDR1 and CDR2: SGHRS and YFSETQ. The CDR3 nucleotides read TGCGCCAGCAGCCTGCGGACAGCTGCCTACGAGCAGTACTTC. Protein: CASSLRTAAYEQYF. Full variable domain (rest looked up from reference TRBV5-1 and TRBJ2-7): KAGVTQTPRYLIKTRGQQVTLSCSPISGHRSVSWYQQTPGQGLQFLFEYFSETQRNKGNFPGRFSGRQFSNSRSEMNVSTLELGDSALYLCASSLRTAAYEQYFGPGTRLTVT.

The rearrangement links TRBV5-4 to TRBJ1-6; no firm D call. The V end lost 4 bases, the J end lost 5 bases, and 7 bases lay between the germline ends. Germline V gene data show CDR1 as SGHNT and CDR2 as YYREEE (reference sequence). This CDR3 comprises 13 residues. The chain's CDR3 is CASSPKNNSPLHF. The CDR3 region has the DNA TGTGCCAGCAGCCCTAAGAATAATTCACCCCTCCACTTT.

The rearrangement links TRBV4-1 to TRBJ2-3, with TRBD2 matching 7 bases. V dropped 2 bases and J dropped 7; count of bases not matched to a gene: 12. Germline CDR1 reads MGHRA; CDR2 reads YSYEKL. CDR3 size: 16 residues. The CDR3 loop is CASSQTPGGGVNTQYF. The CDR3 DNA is TGCGCCAGCAGCCAAACCCCGGGGGGAGGAGTGAATACGCAGTATTTT.

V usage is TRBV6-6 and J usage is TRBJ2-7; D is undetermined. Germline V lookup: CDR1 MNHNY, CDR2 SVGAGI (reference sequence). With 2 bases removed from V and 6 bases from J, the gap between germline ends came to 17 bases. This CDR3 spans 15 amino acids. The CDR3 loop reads CASSYPPGTLGEQYF. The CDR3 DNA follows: TGTGCCAGCAGTTACCCCCCAGGTACTTTGGGCGAGCAGTACTTC.

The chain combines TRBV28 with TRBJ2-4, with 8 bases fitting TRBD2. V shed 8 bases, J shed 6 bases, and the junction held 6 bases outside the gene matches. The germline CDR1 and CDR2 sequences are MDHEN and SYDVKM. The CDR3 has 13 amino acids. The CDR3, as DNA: TGTGCCAGCCCCGGGGGGGTGCGAAACATTCAGTACTTC. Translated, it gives CASPGGVRNIQYF.

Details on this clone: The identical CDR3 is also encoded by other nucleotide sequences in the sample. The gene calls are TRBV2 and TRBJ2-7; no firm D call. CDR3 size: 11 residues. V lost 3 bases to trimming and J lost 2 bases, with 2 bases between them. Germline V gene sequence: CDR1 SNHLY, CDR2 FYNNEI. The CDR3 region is CASSDTYEQYF. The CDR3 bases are TGTGCCAGCAGTGATACCTACGAGCAGTACTTC.

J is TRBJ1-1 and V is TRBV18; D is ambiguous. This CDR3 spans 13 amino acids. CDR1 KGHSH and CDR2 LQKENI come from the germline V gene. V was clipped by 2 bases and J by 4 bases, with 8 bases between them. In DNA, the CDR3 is TGTGCCAGCTCACCAATTGAGGGCACTGAAGCTTTCTTT. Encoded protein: CASSPIEGTEAFF. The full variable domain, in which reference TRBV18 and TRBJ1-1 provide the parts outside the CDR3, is NAGVMQNPRHLVRRRGQEARLRCSPMKGHSHVYWYRQLPEEGLKFMVYLQKENIIDESGMPKERFSAEFPKEGPSILRIQQVVRGDSAAYFCASSPIEGTEAFFGQGTRLTVV.

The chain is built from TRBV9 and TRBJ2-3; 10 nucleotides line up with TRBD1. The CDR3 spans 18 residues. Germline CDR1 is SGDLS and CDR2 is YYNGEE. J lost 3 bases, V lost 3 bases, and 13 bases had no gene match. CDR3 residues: CASSADLTGGMSTDTQYF. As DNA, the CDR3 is TGTGCCAGCAGCGCCGACTTGACAGGGGGCATGAGTACAGATACGCAGTATTTT.